The 10 T cell receptor beta chains below were found in one sample sequenced in a study of blood T cells in healthy people across ages. PCR was performed a second time for about 6 to 12 cycles using a sample-barcoded 5' primer and a J-beta primer mix. TCRdb recomputed calls from the 5' RACE reads with MiXCR, one row per CDR3 protein. The table records some 1.6 million distinct CDR3 sequences, roughly 32% of them present only once. Sequencing input: blood. The receptor source for this set is a woman in her twenties or thirties in good health.

This clonotype occurred once. V and J are TRBV12-3 or TRBV12-4 and TRBJ2-5; no clear D. The V end lost 8 bases, the J end lost 0 bases, and 19 bases lay between the germline ends. The length of the CDR3 is 16 residues. In DNA, the CDR3 is TGTGCCAGCGGTATCATGGGCCTCACCTACCAAGAGACCCAGTACTTC. It codes for CASGIMGLTYQETQYF.

This clonotype has more than one count but fewer than ten. The chain employs TRBV28 and TRBJ2-5; D gene ambiguous. Germline CDR1 MDHEN, CDR2 SYDVKM. Trimming removed 5 bases at V and 5 bases at J, with 12 bases between. The CDR3 has 13 residues. The CDR3 nucleotides are TGTGCCAGCAGTCCCCCCGATATTGAGACCCAGTACTTC. Translation: CASSPPDIETQYF.

Concerning this clonotype itself: Mismatch with germline at one junction end may stem from a read error. CDR3 sequence: CSVRGQAGCTF. CDR3 DNA sequence: TGCAGCGTGAGGGGGCAGGCTGGCTGCACCTTC. The chain links TRBV29-1 to TRBJ1-2, with 7 positions matching TRBD1. CDR3 size: 11 residues. CDR1 and CDR2 (germline): SQVTM, ANQGSEA. The full variable domain, in which reference TRBV29-1 and TRBJ1-2 provide the parts outside the CDR3, is SAVISQKPSRDICQRGTSLTIQCQVDSQVTMMFWYRQQPGQSLTLIATANQGSEATYESGFVIDKFPISRPNLTFSTLTVSNMSPEDSSIYLCSVRGQAGCTFGSGTRLTVV.

This clonotype was detected a few times. The chain employs TRBV28 and TRBJ2-5, with TRBD1 matching over 10 bases. CDR3 length equals 16 residues. Trimming at V came to 4 bases and at J to 2 bases, leaving 7 bases not matched to a gene. The germline V gene has CDR1 MDHEN and CDR2 SYDVKM. In DNA, the CDR3 is TGTGCCAGCAGTTCGATCCCGGGACAGGGGCAAGAGACCCAGTACTTC. The encoded protein is CASSSIPGQGQETQYF.

This clonotype has a handful of counts. The CDR3 loop is CASSLVTRWQETQYF. Written as DNA, the CDR3 is TGTGCCAGCAGCCTCGTGACGAGATGGCAAGAGACCCAGTACTTC. V gene TRBV7-2 combines with J gene TRBJ2-5; the D is unclear. The V gene lost 5 bases and the J gene lost 2 bases, with 15 bases spanning the gap. The CDR3 has 15 residues. Per germline, CDR1 SGHTA and CDR2 FQGNSA.

DNA for the CDR3: TGTGCCAGCAACCGTAGAGGGTGGTACGAGCAGTACTTC. It codes for CASNRRGWYEQYF. V gene TRBV6-2 or TRBV6-3 combines with J gene TRBJ2-7, with D possibly being TRBD2 (5 bases). Germline CDR1 is MNHEY and CDR2 is SVGEGT. CDR3 length equals 13 residues. V was clipped by 7 bases and J by 4 bases, with 14 bases between them.

The chain uses TRBV7-6 and TRBJ2-3; D not resolved. CDR3 size: 17 residues. Trimming pared 1 base from V and 1 base from J, leaving 15 bases between. The germline CDR1 and CDR2 sequences are SGHVS and FNYEAQ. CDR3 nucleotides: TGTGCCAGCAGCTTAGGTCCCGTCGGGTTCGGCACAGATACGCAGTATTTT. Translation gives CASSLGPVGFGTDTQYF.

A note on this clonotype: At one end the junction does not follow the germline gene, possibly because of a read error. This chain joins TRBV7-9 and TRBJ1-6, with 7 bases identical to TRBD1. The CDR3 is made up of 15 amino acids. CDR1 SEHNR and CDR2 FQNEAQ come from the germline V gene (reference sequence). The DNA for the CDR3 is TGTGCCAGCAGCCTAGCGGGACAGAATAATTCACCCCTCCACTTT. This translates into CASSLAGQNNSPLHF.

As DNA, the CDR3 is TGTGCCAGCGTGACGCACCCAAACACTGAAGCTTTCTTT. Its protein product is CASVTHPNTEAFF. V is TRBV6-6 and J is TRBJ1-1, with unresolved D. The CDR3 extends over 13 amino acids. Germline V gene sequence: CDR1 MNHNY, CDR2 SVGAGI (reference sequence). Between the trimmed V and J ends, which lost 8 bases and 2 bases, there was a span of 12 bases.

CDR3 bases: TGCAGTGTTCCCAGGAATAGTGAAGCTTTCTTT. Translation gives CSVPRNSEAFF. This chain uses TRBV20-1 with TRBJ1-1; D uncertain. This CDR3 region has 11 residues. V lost 7 bases and J lost 7, with 13 bases in between. Germline lookup yields CDR1 DFQATT and CDR2 SNEGSKA (reference sequence).